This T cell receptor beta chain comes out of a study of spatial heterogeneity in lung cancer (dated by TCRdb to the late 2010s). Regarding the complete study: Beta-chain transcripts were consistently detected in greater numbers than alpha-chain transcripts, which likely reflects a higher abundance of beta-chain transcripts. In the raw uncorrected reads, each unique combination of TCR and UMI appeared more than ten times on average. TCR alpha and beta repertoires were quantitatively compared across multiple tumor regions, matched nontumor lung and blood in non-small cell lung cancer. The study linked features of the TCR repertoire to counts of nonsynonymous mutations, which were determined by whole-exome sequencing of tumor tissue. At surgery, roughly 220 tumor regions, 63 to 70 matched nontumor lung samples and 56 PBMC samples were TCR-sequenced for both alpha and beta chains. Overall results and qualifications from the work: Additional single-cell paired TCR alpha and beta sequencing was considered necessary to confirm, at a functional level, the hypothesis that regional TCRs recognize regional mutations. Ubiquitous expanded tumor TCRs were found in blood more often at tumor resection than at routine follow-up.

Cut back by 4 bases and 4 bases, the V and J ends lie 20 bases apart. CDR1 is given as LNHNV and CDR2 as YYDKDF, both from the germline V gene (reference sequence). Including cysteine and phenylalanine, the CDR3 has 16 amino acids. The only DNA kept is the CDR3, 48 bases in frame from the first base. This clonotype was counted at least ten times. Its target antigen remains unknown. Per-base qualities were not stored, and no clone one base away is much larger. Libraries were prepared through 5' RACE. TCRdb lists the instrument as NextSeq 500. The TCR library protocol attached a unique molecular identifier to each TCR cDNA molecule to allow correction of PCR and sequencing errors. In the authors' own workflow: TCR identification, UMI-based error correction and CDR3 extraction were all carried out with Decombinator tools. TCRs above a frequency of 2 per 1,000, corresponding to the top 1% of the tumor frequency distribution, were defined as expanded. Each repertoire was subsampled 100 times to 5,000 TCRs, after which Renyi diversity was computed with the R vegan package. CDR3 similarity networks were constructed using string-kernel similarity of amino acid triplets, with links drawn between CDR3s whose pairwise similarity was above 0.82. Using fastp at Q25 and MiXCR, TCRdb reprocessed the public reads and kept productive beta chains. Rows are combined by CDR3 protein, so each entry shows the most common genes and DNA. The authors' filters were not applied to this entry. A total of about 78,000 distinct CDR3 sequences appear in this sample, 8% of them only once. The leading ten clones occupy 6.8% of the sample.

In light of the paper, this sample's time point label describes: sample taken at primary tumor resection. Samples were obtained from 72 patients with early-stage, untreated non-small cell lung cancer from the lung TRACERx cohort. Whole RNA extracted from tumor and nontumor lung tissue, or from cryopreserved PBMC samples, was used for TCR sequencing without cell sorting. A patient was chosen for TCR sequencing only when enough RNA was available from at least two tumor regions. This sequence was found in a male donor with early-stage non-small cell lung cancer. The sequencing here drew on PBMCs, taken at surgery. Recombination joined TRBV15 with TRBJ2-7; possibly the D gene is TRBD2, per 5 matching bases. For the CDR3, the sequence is CATSTQSADGEYEQYF. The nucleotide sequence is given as TGTGCCACCAGCACCCAATCGGCAGACGGGGAATACGAGCAGTACTTC.